This T cell receptor beta chain was observed in a study of post-analysis software for immune sequencing data. Study context: Courses of disease covered relapsing-remitting, secondary progressive and progressive-relapsing multiple sclerosis. Study findings and constraints: Pronounced co-clustering by F measure was evident among identically batched samples. Relative to controls, patients had a few TRBV segments at higher frequency, with TRBV5-6, TRBV5-1 and TRBV20-1 among these. Comparison with controls showed significantly lower normalized Chao1 diversity in multiple sclerosis patients.

A word on this clonotype: The antigen is not known.

Tagging with unique molecular identifiers was a feature of the TCR beta cDNA libraries. Yield was around 500,000 cDNA molecules from 1 to 10 million T cells. TCRdb processed the PCR reads anew with MiXCR; each CDR3 protein has one entry. The profile shows 600,000 to 700,000 distinct CDR3 sequences, approximately 60% of them singletons. V lost 4 bases to trimming and J lost 5 bases; unmatched junction nucleotides: 10. This CDR3 region has 15 residues. The receptor was isolated from a girl under 10 years old with multiple sclerosis. The specimen was blood. This chain uses TRBV12-3 or TRBV12-4 with TRBJ2-7; 8 bases map to TRBD1. CDR3 DNA sequence: TGTGCCAGCAGTTCCCGACAGGGGCGCATCAACGAGCAGTACTTC. Translated: CASSSRQGRINEQYF.